This passage covers 26 T cell receptor beta chains from one sample sequenced in a study of T cells in Graves' hyperthyroidism and ophthalmopathy (dated by TCRdb to the late 2010s). The library was produced with multiplex PCR. Sequencing used an Illumina HiSeq 2000. TCR beta CDR3 regions were amplified from RNA transcripts. The TCR CDR3 was subjected to a first round of RT-PCR using the HTBI primer set and the Qiagen OneStep RT-PCR kit. TCRdb ran its own pipeline on the public reads, namely fastp trimming at Q25 and MiXCR clone calling, and kept in-frame beta chains. Rows merge per CDR3 protein into single entries with the most common DNA and genes. Counted in this sample were approximately 620,000 distinct CDR3 sequences; roughly 16% of them appeared once. In total, the top ten clones hold less than 3.5% of the sample. The source material was blood. These receptors were obtained from a middle-aged woman with Graves' ophthalmopathy.

This clonotype was seen at least ten times. This sequence joins TRBV2 and TRBJ2-5, with 9 nucleotides matching TRBD2. The germline V gene has CDR1 SNHLY and CDR2 FYNNEI. The CDR3 contains 15 residues. V lost 5 bases and J lost 5; bases outside the gene matches: 9. The CDR3 loop reads CASSPSAGGWETQYF. The DNA of the CDR3 is TGTGCCAGCAGTCCGTCAGCGGGAGGATGGGAGACCCAGTACTTC.

This clonotype was observed at least ten times. The chain is built from TRBV2 and TRBJ1-4, with no clear D. The CDR3 spans 13 residues. V was pared by 6 bases and J by 6 bases, with 11 bases between. Germline-derived CDR1 and CDR2 are SNHLY and FYNNEI. The CDR3 DNA is TGTGCCAGCAGCTTCGGGCAGGATGAAAAACTGTTTTTT. Translating it yields CASSFGQDEKLFF. The whole variable domain, filled in from reference TRBV2 and TRBJ1-4, reads EPEVTQTPSHQVTQMGQEVILRCVPISNHLYFYWYRQILGQKVEFLVSFYNNEISEKSEIFDDQFSVERPDGSNFTLKIRSTKLEDSAMYFCASSFGQDEKLFFGSGTQLSVL.

This clonotype was recorded many times. V gene TRBV7-9 combines with J gene TRBJ2-5; D is perhaps TRBD1 (6 bases). Per the germline V gene, CDR1 is SEHNR and CDR2 is FQNEAQ (reference sequence). The CDR3 spans 14 residues. The V and J ends lost 4 bases and 3 bases respectively, with 12 bases between them. CDR3 residues: CASSSGQIKETQYF. The CDR3, as DNA: TGTGCCAGCAGCTCCGGACAGATTAAAGAGACCCAGTACTTC. Drawing the rest from reference TRBV7-9 and TRBJ2-5, the complete variable domain is DTGVSQNPRHKITKRGQNVTFRCDPISEHNRLYWYRQTLGQGPEFLTYFQNEAQLEKSRLLSDRFSAERPKGSFSTLEIQRTEQGDSAMYLCASSSGQIKETQYFGPGTRLLVL.

The chain carries TRBV27 and TRBJ2-3, with D hard to call. The CDR3 runs 13 residues. V lost 4 bases and J lost 4, with 9 bases in between. Germline values: CDR1 MNHEY, CDR2 SMNVEV (reference sequence). The CDR3 spells CASSSTPADTQYF. The CDR3 bases are TGTGCCAGCAGTTCTACCCCCGCAGATACGCAGTATTTT.

This clonotype was seen at least ten times. The rearrangement links TRBV7-3 to TRBJ2-1; either TRBD1 or TRBD2 may fit D (6 bases each). Looked up from germline, CDR1 is SGHTA and CDR2 is FQGTGA. V was clipped by 1 base and J by 6 bases, with 10 bases between them. The CDR3 runs 14 residues. The CDR3 is CASSLNGGFNEQFF. The CDR3 coding sequence is TGTGCCAGCAGCTTAAACGGGGGCTTCAATGAGCAGTTCTTC.

In nucleotides, the CDR3 is TGCGCCAGCAGCTGGCGGGGGGCCAGCTCCTACAATGAGCAGTTCTTC. This gives the protein CASSWRGASSYNEQFF. The chain is built from TRBV5-1 and TRBJ2-1, with 8 bases fitting TRBD2. The CDR3 has 16 residues. The V segment lost 3 bases and the J segment 0 bases; nucleotides outside the gene matches: 5. In germline, CDR1 is SGHRS, CDR2 YFSETQ. The variable domain in full, completed from reference TRBV5-1 and TRBJ2-1, reads KAGVTQTPRYLIKTRGQQVTLSCSPISGHRSVSWYQQTPGQGLQFLFEYFSETQRNKGNFPGRFSGRQFSNSRSEMNVSTLELGDSALYLCASSWRGASSYNEQFFGPGTRLTVL.

This clonotype appeared many times. This rearrangement joins TRBV28 to TRBJ1-2; 7 bases are a match to TRBD1. J gave up 5 bases and V 8 bases, and 8 bases lay outside the gene matches. Germline V lookup: CDR1 MDHEN, CDR2 SYDVKM. CDR3 size: 13 residues. The CDR3 DNA is TGTGCCAGCCAGGGGGGACCCTATTATGGCTACACCTTC. Residues: CASQGGPYYGYTF.

This clonotype was picked up many times. The chain couples TRBV6-2 or TRBV6-3 to TRBJ1-1; 9 bases align to TRBD1. This CDR3 comprises 15 residues. In germline, CDR1 is MNHEY, CDR2 SVGEGT. J was trimmed by 4 bases and V by 6 bases; bases with no gene match: 9. The CDR3 spells CASRGGQGLATEAFF. CDR3 in DNA: TGTGCCAGCAGGGGAGGACAGGGGTTGGCCACTGAAGCTTTCTTT.

This clonotype was counted a few times. This may be a read error: a much more frequent sequence differs by one nucleotide. This chain links TRBV6-1 with TRBJ2-1; D ambiguous. Trimming removed 4 bases at V and 5 bases at J, with 3 bases between. Germline loops: CDR1 MNHNS, CDR2 SASEGT. The CDR3 length is 11 residues. The chain's CDR3 is CASSADNEQFF. CDR3 coding DNA: TGTGCCAGCAGTGCGGACAATGAGCAGTTCTTC.

This clonotype was counted only a few times. The V gene is TRBV6-1, the J gene TRBJ1-5; tentative D call: TRBD1 (5 bases). CDR3 length: 17 residues. Looked up from germline, CDR1 is MNHNS and CDR2 is SASEGT. Trimming shortened V by 6 bases and J by 5 bases, and 23 bases separated the two germline ends. The DNA for the CDR3 is TGTGCCAGCAGCCCACAGGCGCTCGGGGGGTTAGATCAGCCCCAGCATTTT. Its translation: CASSPQALGGLDQPQHF.

The J gene is TRBJ2-1, the V gene TRBV6-2 or TRBV6-3, with 14 nucleotides matching TRBD2. The CDR3 has 17 amino acids. CDR1 and CDR2 from the germline V gene are MNHEY and SVGEGT. V lost 6 bases to trimming and J lost 8 bases; unmatched junction nucleotides: 12. CDR3 residues: CASSRRGTSGSGHEQFF. CDR3 nucleotide sequence: TGTGCCAGCAGCAGACGCGGGACTAGCGGGAGTGGTCATGAGCAGTTCTTC.

This clonotype occurred many times. The V and J genes are TRBV28 and TRBJ2-7, with TRBD1 identical over 9 bases. J lost 4 bases, V lost 3 bases, and 7 bases had no gene match. The CDR3 is made up of 15 amino acids. Germline V gene sequence: CDR1 MDHEN, CDR2 SYDVKM. CDR3 in amino acids: CASSLGDRVLYEQYF. Here the CDR3 DNA reads TGTGCCAGCAGTTTGGGGGACAGGGTATTATACGAGCAGTACTTC. Supplemented by reference TRBV28 and TRBJ2-7, the full variable domain reads DVKVTQSSRYLVKRTGEKVFLECVQDMDHENMFWYRQDPGLGLRLIYFSYDVKMKEKGDIPEGYSVSREKKERFSLILESASTNQTSMYLCASSLGDRVLYEQYFGPGTRLTVT.

This clonotype was counted only a few times. The gene calls are TRBV5-1 and TRBJ2-1, with D unclear. This CDR3 contains 12 residues. The germline V and J ends were trimmed by 1 base and 8 bases, with 7 bases remaining between them. Germline-derived CDR1 and CDR2 are SGHRS and YFSETQ. Here the CDR3 DNA reads TGCGCCAGCAGCTTGTTTCCCCATGAGCAGTTCTTC. This sequence encodes CASSLFPHEQFF.

The table lists this clonotype with many counts. The rearrangement joins TRBV18 to TRBJ2-5; D may be TRBD2 (6 bases). Germline CDR1 reads KGHSH; CDR2 reads LQKENI. V was shortened by 0 bases and J by 5 bases, with 10 bases between the two germline ends. The CDR3 is 14 residues long. CDR3 region: CASSPPNGRETQYF. In DNA, the CDR3 is TGTGCCAGCTCACCACCGAATGGGAGGGAGACCCAGTACTTC.

The V and J genes are TRBV28 and TRBJ2-1; 9 nucleotides line up with TRBD1. With V trimmed by 4 bases and J by 3 bases, 4 bases remained unmatched. The length of the CDR3 is 15 residues. CDR1 is MDHEN and CDR2 is SYDVKM in the germline V gene. The CDR3 coding sequence is TGTGCCAGCAGTTGGGGACAGGGAAGCTACAATGAGCAGTTCTTC. Translated, it gives CASSWGQGSYNEQFF.

This clonotype occurred many times. This sequence joins TRBV11-3 and TRBJ2-1; 7 positions agree with TRBD2. J was trimmed by 8 bases and V by 6 bases; bases with no gene match: 7. The V gene's germline CDR1 is SGHNT and CDR2 YENEEA. CDR3 size: 13 residues. CDR3 residues: CASSLAEFYEQFF. The CDR3 region has the DNA TGTGCCAGCAGTCTAGCGGAGTTCTATGAGCAGTTCTTC. The variable domain in full, completed from reference TRBV11-3 and TRBJ2-1, reads EAGVVQSPRYKIIEKKQPVAFWCNPISGHNTLYWYLQNLGQGPELLIRYENEEAVDDSQLPKDRFSAERLKGVDSTLKIQPAELGDSAVYLCASSLAEFYEQFFGPGTRLTVL.

This clonotype was observed a few times. The chain is built from TRBV19 and TRBJ2-7, with TRBD2 as a possible D gene (6 bases). CDR1 is LNHDA, CDR2 SQIVND, per germline (reference sequence). The V end lost 3 bases, the J end lost 1 base, and 10 bases lay between the germline ends. CDR3 length: 14 amino acids. This CDR3 is CASSITGESYEQYF. Written as DNA, the CDR3 is TGTGCCAGTAGTATTACGGGGGAGTCCTACGAGCAGTACTTC.

J is TRBJ2-3 and V is TRBV20-1, with D tentatively TRBD1 (6 bases). V lost 2 bases and J lost 2, with 11 bases in between. CDR3 length: 14 residues. Germline CDR1 is DFQATT and CDR2 is SNEGSKA (reference sequence). The DNA of the CDR3 is TGCAGTGCTAGACGGGACACAAACACAGATACGCAGTATTTT. This encodes CSARRDTNTDTQYF.

In this sample, this clonotype turned up many times. The chain employs TRBV11-2 and TRBJ2-1; weak D call: TRBD2 (6 bases). V lost 3 bases to trimming and J lost 5 bases, with 17 bases between them. This CDR3 region has 16 residues. Per germline, CDR1 SGHAT and CDR2 FQNNGV. CDR3: CASSFSRGIGDNEQFF. The CDR3 DNA reads as TGTGCCAGCAGCTTCTCCCGCGGGATAGGGGACAATGAGCAGTTCTTC.

This clonotype has only a few counts. V is TRBV2 and J is TRBJ2-4; the match to TRBD1 covers 7 bases. V dropped 4 bases and J dropped 8; count of bases not matched to a gene: 8. The CDR3 totals 14 residues. CDR1 SNHLY and CDR2 FYNNEI come from the germline V gene. The CDR3 coding sequence is TGTGCCAGCAGTGTCCGACAGGGTATCGACATTCAGTACTTC. This codes for CASSVRQGIDIQYF.

This clonotype was seen repeatedly, ten times or more. J is TRBJ1-1 and V is TRBV11-2; D is unclear. With 4 bases removed from V and 0 bases from J, the gap between germline ends came to 6 bases. Germline CDR1 and CDR2: SGHAT and FQNNGV. The CDR3 has 13 amino acids. CDR3 sequence: CASSSSLNTEAFF. In DNA, the CDR3 is TGTGCCAGCAGCTCGTCCCTGAACACTGAAGCTTTCTTT.

V usage is TRBV20-1 and J usage is TRBJ2-3, with D unclear. Germline V gene lookup returns CDR1 DFQATT and CDR2 SNEGSKA (reference sequence). V was clipped by 0 bases and J by 0 bases, with 10 bases between them. The CDR3 is made up of 15 amino acids. The CDR3 loop is CSARDPGSSTDTQYF. The CDR3 DNA is TGCAGTGCTAGAGATCCTGGCTCTAGCACAGATACGCAGTATTTT.

This sequence joins TRBV19 and TRBJ2-7; 8 positions agree with TRBD2. The CDR3 extends over 15 amino acids. Germline lookup yields CDR1 LNHDA and CDR2 SQIVND (reference sequence). Trimming at V came to 5 bases and at J to 3 bases, leaving 9 bases not matched to a gene. In DNA form, the CDR3 reads TGTGCCAGTAGTTGGGCTAGCGGGTTGAACTACGAGCAGTACTTC. Its protein product is CASSWASGLNYEQYF.

The chain combines TRBV5-6 with TRBJ2-5, with a possible D match to TRBD2 (5 bases). Germline assignment: CDR1 SGHDT and CDR2 YYEEEE. Trimming shortened V by 1 base and J by 5 bases, and 18 bases separated the two germline ends. CDR3 length: 16 amino acids. For the CDR3, the DNA is TGTGCCAGCAGCTTGAAGGCTCTGGGGAGAAGGGAGACCCAGTACTTC. This sequence encodes CASSLKALGRRETQYF.

This clonotype was seen many times. The V call is TRBV28, the J call TRBJ2-3, with 8 nucleotides matching TRBD2. J gave up 3 bases and V 7 bases, and 3 bases lay outside the gene matches. CDR3 size: 13 residues. Germline lookup yields CDR1 MDHEN and CDR2 SYDVKM. For the CDR3, the DNA is TGTGCCAGCAATACGGGGGGGACAGATACGCAGTATTTT. It specifies CASNTGGTDTQYF.

This CDR3 reads CASSLGVRSAFF. The CDR3 nucleotides read TGTGCCAGCAGTTTGGGGGTCAGATCTGCTTTCTTT. J is TRBJ1-1 and V is TRBV12-3 or TRBV12-4, with D perhaps TRBD1 (5 bases). The CDR3 covers 12 residues. The V end lost 3 bases, the J end lost 11 bases, and 13 bases lay between the germline ends.